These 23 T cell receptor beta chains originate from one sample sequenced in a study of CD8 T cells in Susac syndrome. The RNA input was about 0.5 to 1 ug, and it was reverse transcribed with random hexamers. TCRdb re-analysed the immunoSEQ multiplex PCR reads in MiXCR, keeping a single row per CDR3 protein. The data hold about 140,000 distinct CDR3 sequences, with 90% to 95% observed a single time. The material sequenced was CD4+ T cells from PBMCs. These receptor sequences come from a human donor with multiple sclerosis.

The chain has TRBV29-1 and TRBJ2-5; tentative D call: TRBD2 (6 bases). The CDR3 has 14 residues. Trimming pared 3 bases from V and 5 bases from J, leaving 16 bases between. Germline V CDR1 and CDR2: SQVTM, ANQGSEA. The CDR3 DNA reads TGCAGCGTTGAGGGCCTCGGGGGTTGGGAGACCCAGTACTTC. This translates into CSVEGLGGWETQYF.

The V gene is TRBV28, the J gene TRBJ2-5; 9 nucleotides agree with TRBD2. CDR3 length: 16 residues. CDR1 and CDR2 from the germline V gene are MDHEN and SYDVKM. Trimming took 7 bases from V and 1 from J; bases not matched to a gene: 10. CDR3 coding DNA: TGTGCCAGCACCACCTGGGGCGGGGGGGTCCAAGAGACCCAGTACTTC. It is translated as CASTTWGGGVQETQYF.

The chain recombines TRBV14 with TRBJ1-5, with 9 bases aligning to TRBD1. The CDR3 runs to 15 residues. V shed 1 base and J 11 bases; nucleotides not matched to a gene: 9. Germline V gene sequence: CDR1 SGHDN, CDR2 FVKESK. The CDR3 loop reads CASSQVPVRQGAQHF. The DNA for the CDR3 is TGTGCCAGCAGCCAAGTCCCCGTAAGACAGGGGGCCCAGCATTTT. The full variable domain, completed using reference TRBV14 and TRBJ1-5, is EAGVTQFPSHSVIEKGQTVTLRCDPISGHDNLYWYRRVMGKEIKFLLHFVKESKQDESGMPNNRFLAERTGGTYSTLKVQPAELEDSGVYFCASSQVPVRQGAQHFGDGTRLSIL.

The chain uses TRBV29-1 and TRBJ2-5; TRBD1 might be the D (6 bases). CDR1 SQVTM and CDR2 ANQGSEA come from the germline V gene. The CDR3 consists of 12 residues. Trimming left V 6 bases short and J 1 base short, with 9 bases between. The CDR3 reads CSVWDTQETQYF. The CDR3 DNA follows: TGCAGCGTCTGGGACACCCAAGAGACCCAGTACTTC.

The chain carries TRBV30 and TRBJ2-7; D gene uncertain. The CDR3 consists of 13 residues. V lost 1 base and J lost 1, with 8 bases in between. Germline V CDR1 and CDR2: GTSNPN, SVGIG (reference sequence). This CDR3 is CAWSGEESYEQYF. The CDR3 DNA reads TGTGCCTGGAGTGGTGAGGAGTCCTACGAGCAGTACTTC. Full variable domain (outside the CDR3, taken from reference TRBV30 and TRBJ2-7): SQTIHQWPATLVQPVGSPLSLECTVEGTSNPNLYWYRQAAGRGLQLLFYSVGIGQISSEVPQNLSASRPQDRQFILSSKKLLLSDSGFYLCAWSGEESYEQYFGPGTRLTVT.

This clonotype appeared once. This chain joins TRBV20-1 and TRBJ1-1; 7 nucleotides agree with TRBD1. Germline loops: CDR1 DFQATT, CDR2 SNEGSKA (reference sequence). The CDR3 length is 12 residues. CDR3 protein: CRVQGIVGEAFF. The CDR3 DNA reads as TGCAGGGTACAGGGGATCGTTGGTGAAGCTTTCTTT.

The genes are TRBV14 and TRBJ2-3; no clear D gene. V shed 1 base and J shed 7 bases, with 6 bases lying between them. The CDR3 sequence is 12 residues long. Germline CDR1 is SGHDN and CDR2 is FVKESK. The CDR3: CASSQGYHTQYF. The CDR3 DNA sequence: TGTGCCAGCAGCCAAGGGTACCATACGCAGTATTTT.

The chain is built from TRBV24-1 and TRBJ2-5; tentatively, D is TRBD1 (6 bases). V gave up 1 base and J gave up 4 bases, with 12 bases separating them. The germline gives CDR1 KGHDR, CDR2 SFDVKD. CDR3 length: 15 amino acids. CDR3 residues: CATSDLQGIGETQYF. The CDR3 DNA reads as TGTGCCACCAGTGATTTACAGGGTATCGGAGAGACCCAGTACTTC.

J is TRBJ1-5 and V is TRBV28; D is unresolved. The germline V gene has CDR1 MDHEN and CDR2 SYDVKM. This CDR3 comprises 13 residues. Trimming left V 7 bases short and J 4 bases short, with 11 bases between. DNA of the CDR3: TGTGCCAGCATCCAGGCGTTAAATCAGCCCCAGCATTTT. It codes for CASIQALNQPQHF. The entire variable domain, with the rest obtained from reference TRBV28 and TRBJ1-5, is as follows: DVKVTQSSRYLVKRTGEKVFLECVQDMDHENMFWYRQDPGLGLRLIYFSYDVKMKEKGDIPEGYSVSREKKERFSLILESASTNQTSMYLCASIQALNQPQHFGDGTRLSIL.

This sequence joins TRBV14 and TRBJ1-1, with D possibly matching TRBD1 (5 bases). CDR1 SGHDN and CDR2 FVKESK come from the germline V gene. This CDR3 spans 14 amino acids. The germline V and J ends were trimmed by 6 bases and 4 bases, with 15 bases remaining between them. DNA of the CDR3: TGTGCCAGCAGTTTCAGGGTACTTGGCACTGAAGCTTTCTTT. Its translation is CASSFRVLGTEAFF.

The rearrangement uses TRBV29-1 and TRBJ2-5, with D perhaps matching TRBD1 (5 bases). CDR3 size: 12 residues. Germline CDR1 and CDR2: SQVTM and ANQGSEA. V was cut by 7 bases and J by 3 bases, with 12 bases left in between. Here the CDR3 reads CSADGREETQYF. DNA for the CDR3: TGCAGCGCCGACGGCAGGGAAGAGACCCAGTACTTC.

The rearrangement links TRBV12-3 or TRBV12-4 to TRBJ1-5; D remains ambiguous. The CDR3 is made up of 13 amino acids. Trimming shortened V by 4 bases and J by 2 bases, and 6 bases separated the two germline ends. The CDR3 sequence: CASSSKGNQPQHF. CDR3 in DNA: TGTGCCAGCAGTTCTAAGGGCAATCAGCCCCAGCATTTT.

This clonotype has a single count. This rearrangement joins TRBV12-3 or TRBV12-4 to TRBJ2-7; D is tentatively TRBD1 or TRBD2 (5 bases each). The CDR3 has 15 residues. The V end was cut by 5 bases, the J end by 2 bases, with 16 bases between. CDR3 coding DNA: TGTGCCAGCAGTCCGCTGTCGGGGCTAACCTACGAGCAGTACTTC. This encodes CASSPLSGLTYEQYF.

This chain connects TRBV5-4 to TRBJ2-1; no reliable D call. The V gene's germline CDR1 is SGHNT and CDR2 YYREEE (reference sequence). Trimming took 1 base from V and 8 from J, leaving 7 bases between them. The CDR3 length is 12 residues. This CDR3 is CASSLINHEQFF. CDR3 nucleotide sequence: TGTGCCAGCAGCTTGATTAACCATGAGCAGTTCTTC.

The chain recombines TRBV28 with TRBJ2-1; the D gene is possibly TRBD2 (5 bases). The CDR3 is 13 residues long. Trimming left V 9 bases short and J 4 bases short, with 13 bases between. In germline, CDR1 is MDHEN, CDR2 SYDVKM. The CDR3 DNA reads TGTGCCAGTTTCGGAGGCGTATACAATGAGCAGTTCTTC. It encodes CASFGGVYNEQFF.

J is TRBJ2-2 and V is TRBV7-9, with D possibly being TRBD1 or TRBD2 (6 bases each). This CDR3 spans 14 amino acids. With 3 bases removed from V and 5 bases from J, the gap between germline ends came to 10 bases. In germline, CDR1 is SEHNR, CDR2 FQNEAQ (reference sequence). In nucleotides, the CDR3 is TGTGCCAGCAGCTTGGGGGGCCGAACCGGGGAGCTGTTTTTT. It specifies CASSLGGRTGELFF.

Written as DNA, the CDR3 is TGTGCCAGCAGTTCGGGTCCGGGACACACTGAAGCTTTCTTT. It codes for CASSSGPGHTEAFF. V gene TRBV28 combines with J gene TRBJ1-1; maybe TRBD1 (5 bases). Trimming removed 4 bases from V and 3 bases from J, with 12 bases in between. The CDR3 sequence is 14 residues long. From germline, CDR1 is MDHEN and CDR2 SYDVKM.

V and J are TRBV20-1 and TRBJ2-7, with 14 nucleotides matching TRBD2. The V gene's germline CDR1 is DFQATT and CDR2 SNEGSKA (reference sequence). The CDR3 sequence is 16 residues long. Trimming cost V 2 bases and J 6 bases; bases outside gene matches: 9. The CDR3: CSARRSTSGGAGEQYF. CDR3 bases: TGCAGTGCTAGACGCTCGACTAGCGGGGGGGCCGGCGAGCAGTACTTC.

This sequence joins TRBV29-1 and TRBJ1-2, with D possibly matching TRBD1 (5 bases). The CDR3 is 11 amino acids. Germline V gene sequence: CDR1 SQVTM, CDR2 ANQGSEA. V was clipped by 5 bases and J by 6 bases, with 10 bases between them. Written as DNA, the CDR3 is TGCAGCGTTCTCGGGGCGAATGGCTACACCTTC. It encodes CSVLGANGYTF. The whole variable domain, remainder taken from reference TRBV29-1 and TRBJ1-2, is SAVISQKPSRDICQRGTSLTIQCQVDSQVTMMFWYRQQPGQSLTLIATANQGSEATYESGFVIDKFPISRPNLTFSTLTVSNMSPEDSSIYLCSVLGANGYTFGSGTRLTVV.

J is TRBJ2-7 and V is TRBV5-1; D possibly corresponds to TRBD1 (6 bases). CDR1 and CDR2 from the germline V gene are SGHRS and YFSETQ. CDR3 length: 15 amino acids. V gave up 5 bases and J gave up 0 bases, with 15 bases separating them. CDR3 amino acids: CASRGTGSGSYEQYF. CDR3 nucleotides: TGCGCCAGCAGGGGCACAGGGTCGGGCTCCTACGAGCAGTACTTC.

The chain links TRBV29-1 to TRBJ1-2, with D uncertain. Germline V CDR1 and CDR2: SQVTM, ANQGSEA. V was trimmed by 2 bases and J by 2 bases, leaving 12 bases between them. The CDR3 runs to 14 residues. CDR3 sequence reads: CSVESRATNYGYTF. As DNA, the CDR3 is TGCAGCGTTGAATCGAGGGCAACGAACTATGGCTACACCTTC.

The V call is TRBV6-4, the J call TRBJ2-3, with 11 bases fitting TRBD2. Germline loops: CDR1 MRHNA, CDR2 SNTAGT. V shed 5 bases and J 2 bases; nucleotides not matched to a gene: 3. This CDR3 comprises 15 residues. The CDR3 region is CASSTSGGDTDTQYF. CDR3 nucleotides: TGTGCCAGCAGTACTAGCGGGGGAGACACAGATACGCAGTATTTT.

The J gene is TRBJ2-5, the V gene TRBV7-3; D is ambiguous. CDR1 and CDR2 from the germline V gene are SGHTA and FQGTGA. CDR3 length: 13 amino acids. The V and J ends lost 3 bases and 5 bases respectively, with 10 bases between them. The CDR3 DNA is TGTGCCAGCAGCTTTGGGGTCAGGGAGACCCAGTACTTC. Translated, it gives CASSFGVRETQYF.